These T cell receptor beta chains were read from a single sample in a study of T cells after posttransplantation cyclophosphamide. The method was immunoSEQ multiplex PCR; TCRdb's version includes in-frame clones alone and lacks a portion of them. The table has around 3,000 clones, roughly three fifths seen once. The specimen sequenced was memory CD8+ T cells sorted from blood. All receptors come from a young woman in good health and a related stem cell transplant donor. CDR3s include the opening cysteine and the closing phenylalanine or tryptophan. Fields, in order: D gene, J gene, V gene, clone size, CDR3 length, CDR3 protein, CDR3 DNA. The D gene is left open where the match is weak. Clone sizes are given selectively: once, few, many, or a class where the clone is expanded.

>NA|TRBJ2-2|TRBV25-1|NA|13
CASSVGIIGELFF
TGTGCCAGCAGTGTCGGGATCATCGGGGAGCTGTTTTTT
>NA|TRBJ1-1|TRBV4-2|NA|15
CASSQEIQMNTEAFF
TGTGCCAGCAGCCAAGAAATCCAGATGAACACTGAAGCTTTCTTT
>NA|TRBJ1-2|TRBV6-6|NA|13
CASSYIANYGYTF
TGTGCCAGCAGTTATATAGCTAACTATGGCTACACCTTC
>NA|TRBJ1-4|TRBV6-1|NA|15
CASSEIQGTNEKLFF
TGTGCCAGCAGTGAAATTCAGGGGACGAACGAAAAACTGTTTTTT
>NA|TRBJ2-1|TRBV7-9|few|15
CASSTTDGTYNEQFF
TGTGCCAGCAGCACGACGGACGGGACCTACAATGAGCAGTTCTTC
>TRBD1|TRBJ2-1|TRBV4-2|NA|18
CASSQHRTGTGSYNEQFF
TGTGCCAGCAGCCAGCACCGCACCGGGACAGGGAGCTACAATGAGCAGTTCTTC
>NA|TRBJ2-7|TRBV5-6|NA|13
CASSFDSSYEQYF
TGTGCCAGCAGCTTCGACAGCTCCTACGAGCAGTACTTC
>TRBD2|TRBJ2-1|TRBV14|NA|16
CASSPTSGGAVNEQFF
TGTGCCAGCAGCCCTACAAGCGGGGGGGCCGTAAATGAGCAGTTCTTC
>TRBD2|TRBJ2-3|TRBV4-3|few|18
CASSQGRLAGRHTDTQYF
TGCGCCAGCAGCCAAGGAAGACTAGCGGGGAGACACACAGATACGCAGTATTTT
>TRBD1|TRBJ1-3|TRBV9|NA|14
CASSPGTGGNTIYF
TGTGCCAGCAGCCCCGGGACAGGAGGAAACACCATATATTTT
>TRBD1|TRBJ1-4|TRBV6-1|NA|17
CASSEHPPGQGNEKLFF
TGTGCCAGCAGTGAACATCCCCCGGGACAGGGGAATGAAAAACTGTTTTTT
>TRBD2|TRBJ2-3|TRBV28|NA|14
CASSSLAGPDTQYF
TGTGCCAGCAGTTCACTAGCGGGGCCAGATACGCAGTATTTT
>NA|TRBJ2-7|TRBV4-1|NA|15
CASSQVHTGSYEQYF
TGCGCCAGCAGCCAGGTGCATACAGGCAGCTACGAGCAGTACTTC
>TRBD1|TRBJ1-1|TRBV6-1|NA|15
CASSETGTGSGGAFF
TGTGCCAGCAGTGAAACCGGGACAGGGTCGGGTGGAGCTTTCTTT
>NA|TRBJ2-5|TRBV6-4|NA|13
CASSPGGQETQYF
TGTGCCAGCAGCCCTGGGGGGCAAGAGACCCAGTACTTC
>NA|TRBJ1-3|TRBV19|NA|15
CASKDTGLSGNTIYF
TGTGCCAGCAAAGACACAGGGCTATCTGGAAACACCATATATTTT
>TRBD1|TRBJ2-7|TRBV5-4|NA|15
CASSLPGQGSYEQYF
TGTGCCAGCAGCTTACCGGGACAGGGGAGTTACGAGCAGTACTTC
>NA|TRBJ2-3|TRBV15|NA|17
CATSRDRGGGPGDTQYF
TGTGCCACCAGCAGAGATCGGGGCGGGGGCCCCGGGGATACGCAGTATTTT
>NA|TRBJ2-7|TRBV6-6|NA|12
CASGSTRDEQYF
TGTGCCAGCGGCTCAACGCGGGACGAGCAGTACTTC
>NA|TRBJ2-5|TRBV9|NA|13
CASSVDTGETQYF
TGTGCCAGCAGCGTAGATACGGGGGAGACCCAGTACTTC